Following are 11 T cell receptor beta chains from one sample sequenced in a study of blood T cell repertoires in COVID-19. Profiled with immunoSEQ multiplex PCR; TCRdb holds only in-frame clones, not every one. This sample has over 130,000 clones, with about 83% found just once. The material sequenced was PBMCs or T cells enriched from blood (not recorded which). The origin of the receptors is a woman aged 45 to 65 with acute COVID-19.

This clone has only one observation. The chain carries TRBV6-6 and TRBJ1-4, with 8 bases that match TRBD1. Losses at the gene ends were 5 bases for V and 7 bases for J; bases not matched to a gene: 6. CDR1 is MNHNY and CDR2 is SVGAGI in the germline V gene (reference sequence). The length of the CDR3 is 14 residues. The CDR3 sequence is CASSLTGVGEKLFF. The CDR3 coding sequence is TGTGCCAGCAGTCTGACAGGGGTGGGTGAAAAACTGTTTTTT.

The chain recombines TRBV5-4 with TRBJ2-2; D is ambiguous. V lost 4 bases, J lost 5 bases, and 18 bases lay in between. Germline V gives CDR1 SGHNT, CDR2 YYREEE (reference sequence). The length of the CDR3 is 16 residues. For the CDR3, the DNA is TGTGCCAGCAGCCCCCCAGCCGGCGGAGCGACCGGGGAGCTGTTTTTT. It codes for CASSPPAGGATGELFF.

The chain carries TRBV25-1 and TRBJ2-5; the D gene is possibly TRBD2 (5 bases). This CDR3 region has 14 residues. V was trimmed by 4 bases and J by 3 bases, leaving 12 bases between them. The germline CDR1 and CDR2 sequences are MGHDK and SYGVNS. In DNA form, the CDR3 reads TGTGCCAGCAGTGGGGTGCCGGGGAAAGAGACCCAGTACTTC. Protein sequence: CASSGVPGKETQYF.

This chain connects TRBV28 to TRBJ2-7; 8 bases map to TRBD1. Trimming cost V 2 bases and J 5 bases; bases outside gene matches: 8. CDR1 MDHEN and CDR2 SYDVKM come from the germline V gene. The CDR3 is 15 residues long. CDR3: CASSLAGGREDEQYF. The CDR3 nucleotides are TGTGCCAGCAGTTTAGCAGGGGGCAGGGAGGACGAGCAGTACTTC.

The rearrangement joins TRBV3-1 (or the pseudogene TRBV3-2) to TRBJ1-2; D perhaps matches TRBD1 (6 bases). Germline assignment: CDR1 LGHDT and CDR2 YNNKEL (reference sequence). The CDR3 runs to 14 residues. V shed 4 bases and J shed 8 bases, with 17 bases lying between them. Written as DNA, the CDR3 is TGTGCCAGCAGCCCCGCGGGGGGCTCCCCGGGCTACACCTTC. Its protein is CASSPAGGSPGYTF.

The chain employs TRBV2 and TRBJ1-1; D perhaps matches TRBD1 (5 bases). Germline V CDR1 and CDR2: SNHLY, FYNNEI. The CDR3 runs 12 residues. V lost 8 bases to trimming and J lost 5 bases, with 12 bases between them. The CDR3 loop reads CASYGGGTEAFF. CDR3 sequence (DNA): TGTGCCAGCTACGGGGGAGGAACTGAAGCTTTCTTT.

This chain connects TRBV19 to TRBJ2-2; D gene ambiguous. In germline, CDR1 is LNHDA, CDR2 SQIVND (reference sequence). V gave up 1 base and J gave up 5 bases, with 8 bases separating them. The CDR3 totals 14 residues. The CDR3 protein is CASSIGRETGELFF. CDR3 bases: TGTGCCAGTAGTATAGGTAGAGAGACCGGGGAGCTGTTTTTT.

The chain employs TRBV19 and TRBJ1-4, with D hard to call. The V gene's germline CDR1 is LNHDA and CDR2 SQIVND (reference sequence). V dropped 4 bases and J dropped 1 base, with 13 bases sitting between them. This CDR3 contains 16 residues. The chain's CDR3 is CASSRYMGQTNEKLFF. Written as DNA, the CDR3 is TGTGCCAGTAGTAGATACATGGGCCAAACTAATGAAAAACTGTTTTTT.

The chain is built from TRBV7-2 and TRBJ1-2, with TRBD1 identical over 8 bases. The germline V gene has CDR1 SGHTA and CDR2 FQGNSA. V lost 5 bases and J lost 7; bases outside the gene matches: 9. This CDR3 is 14 amino acids long. DNA for the CDR3: TGTGCCAGCAGCCTCGACAGGGGATCGTCTGGCTACACCTTC. Residues: CASSLDRGSSGYTF.

This sequence joins TRBV24-1 and TRBJ2-3; TRBD1 agrees at 7 bases. The CDR3 sequence is 15 residues long. J lost 4 bases, V lost 4 bases, and 7 bases had no gene match. Germline CDR1 reads KGHDR; CDR2 reads SFDVKD. The CDR3 sequence is CATSELTGPADTQYF. The CDR3 region has the DNA TGTGCCACCAGTGAACTGACAGGGCCAGCAGATACGCAGTATTTT.

V is TRBV6-5 and J is TRBJ1-2; D not certain. CDR1 and CDR2 from the germline V gene are MNHEY and SVGAGI. This CDR3 is 14 amino acids long. The V and J ends lost 2 bases and 5 bases respectively, with 12 bases between them. The CDR3, as DNA: TGTGCCAGCAGTTACGACATCTCGGGGTATGGCTACACCTTC. It yields the protein CASSYDISGYGYTF.